Here is one T cell receptor (beta chain) with its context. Its antigen is still unknown. A read error is possible here, since a much larger clone lies one base away. With V trimmed by 6 bases and J by 3 bases, 7 bases remained unmatched. CDR3 length equals 16 residues. The germline V gene encodes CDR1 DFQATT and CDR2 SNEGSKA (reference sequence). This entry comes from a study of glioma-infiltrating T cells. Study observations and caveats: Tissue-blood divergence was below expectation in non-neoplastic patients, above in gliomas. Very few CDR3 sequences were shared between tissue and blood.

Amplification of TCR alpha and beta CDR3 regions from RNA used iRepertoire nested multiplex PCR. Tissue mRNA or PBMC total RNA, 100-400 ng, went into one-step reverse transcription and amplification. A single record per CDR3 protein comes from TCRdb applying MiXCR to the multiplex PCR reads. The sample includes 170,000 or so distinct CDR3 sequences, more than 35% seen only once; the top ten take around 5%. The sequenced material came from glioma tissue, nonneoplastic brain tissue, or PBMCs (not recorded which). The genes are TRBV20-1 and TRBJ2-1, with 14 nucleotides matching TRBD2. This TCR was recovered from a human donor with low-grade glioma or glioblastoma, undergoing nonglioma brain surgery, or in good health (not recorded which). CDR3 region: CSANGLAGGYYNEQFF. CDR3 DNA sequence: TGCAGTGCAAACGGACTAGCGGGAGGATACTACAATGAGCAGTTCTTC.